This T cell receptor (beta chain) stems from a study of chemoradiotherapy in HPV16-positive cancers. Turning to the study itself: Functional T-cell assays on a couple of HPV16-positive patients' cells defined candidate HPV-specific clones and common TCR motifs.

Note on this clone: Its antigen remains unidentified.

This table comes from immunoSEQ multiplex PCR, and its TCRdb copy is limited to in-frame clones, with some not included. The sample has 15,000 or so clones; roughly 91% are singletons. Whole-study results and caveats: Non-HPV-specific T cells did not expand in tumors during treatment, whereas candidate HPV-specific clones and E7-related motifs did. The functional HPV-specific definition rests on just a couple of HPV16-positive patients. In HPV16-positive patients, HPV-responsive T-cell expansion tracked better recurrence-free survival.

This CDR3 spans 14 amino acids. V lost 5 bases and J lost 5; bases outside the gene matches: 8. Germline V lookup: CDR1 SGHKS, CDR2 YYEKEE (reference sequence). The specimen comprised blood, sampled from a patient who underwent chemoradiotherapy. The TCR comes from a human donor with HPV-associated anogenital cancer. J is TRBJ1-1 and V is TRBV5-5, with 8 bases aligning to TRBD1. CDR3 region: CASRPQGAGTEAFF. CDR3 coding DNA: TGTGCCAGCAGGCCCCAGGGGGCAGGAACTGAAGCTTTCTTT.